What follows is one T cell receptor (beta chain) and its context. The data are from a study of blood T cell repertoires in COVID-19. Background on the study: The study drew acute and convalescent COVID-19 samples from the United States, Italy and Spain. T cells, B-cell-depleted T cells, or PBMCs provided the cDNA or gDNA that served as material.

The CDR3 has 15 amino acids. CDR1 and CDR2 (germline): SEHNR, FQNEAQ (reference sequence). V lost 10 bases, J lost 4 bases, and 12 bases stayed unmatched. TCRdb's copy holds only in-frame clones and misses some; the assay was immunoSEQ multiplex PCR. The sample shows approximately 260,000 clones, approximately 92% of them seen only once. The chain carries TRBV7-9 and TRBJ2-3; 9 bases match TRBD2. What was sequenced was peripheral blood. The TCR sequence derives from a woman aged 40 to 50 who had recovered from COVID-19. The CDR3 reads CAIAGVLGVADTQYF. DNA of the CDR3: TGTGCCATAGCGGGAGTTCTCGGGGTGGCAGATACGCAGTATTTT.